This paragraph covers one T cell receptor beta chain sequence. The target antigen is unknown. The repertoire was sequenced with immunoSEQ multiplex PCR; TCRdb's copy has only in-frame clones and lacks some. The table has around 40,000 clones, about four fifths seen once. The data stem from a study of memory CD4+ T cells and cytomegalovirus serostatus. Study background: Healthy Belgian adult donors included about nine CMV-positive and more than 20 CMV-negative people.

Single viable CD3+CD4+CD8-CD45RO+ cells were sorted as the memory CD4+ T cells. The study's findings and limits: Of roughly 180 reported CMV TCRbeta sequences, just over 65 were found in memory CD4+ repertoires. The CMV-associated TCR signature appears largely within the CD4+ memory repertoire. Median bootstrapped AUC for CMV status was about 0.96 originally, around 0.91 US-trained.

This CDR3 comprises 13 residues. Trimming cost V 1 base and J 6 bases, with 7 bases left between them. From germline, CDR1 is SEHNR and CDR2 FQNEAQ (reference sequence). Input material: memory CD4+ T cells from blood. This TCR was recovered from an adult in good health and CMV-seronegative. The chain joins TRBV7-9 to TRBJ2-1; TRBD2 is a possible D gene (6 bases). This CDR3 reads CASSLVGGNEQFF. The DNA for the CDR3 is TGTGCCAGCAGCTTAGTCGGGGGCAATGAGCAGTTCTTC.